This T cell receptor (beta chain) was documented in a study of OX40 agonist ivuxolimab in advanced cancers. Study as a whole: Every patient in dose escalation had hepatocellular carcinoma, melanoma, renal cell or head and neck cancer.

TCRdb's table, derived via immunoSEQ multiplex PCR, lists solely in-frame clones and lacks some. This table holds more than 80,000 clones, around 90% found once. The TCR was taken from an adult with an advanced solid tumor such as melanoma, head and neck, liver or kidney cancer. Sequencing was performed on CD4+ or CD8+ T cells sorted from blood, taken in a trial of the OX40 agonist ivuxolimab.

CDR3 nucleotide sequence: TGTGCCAGCAGTTTTGGGGGGCGACCTGAGCAGTTCTTC. Its protein is CASSFGGRPEQFF. V gene TRBV27 combines with J gene TRBJ2-1; tentatively, D is TRBD1 or TRBD2 (6 bases each). The CDR3 loop spans 13 amino acids. Germline CDR1 MNHEY, CDR2 SMNVEV (reference sequence). Trimming removed 3 bases from V and 9 bases from J, with 12 bases in between.